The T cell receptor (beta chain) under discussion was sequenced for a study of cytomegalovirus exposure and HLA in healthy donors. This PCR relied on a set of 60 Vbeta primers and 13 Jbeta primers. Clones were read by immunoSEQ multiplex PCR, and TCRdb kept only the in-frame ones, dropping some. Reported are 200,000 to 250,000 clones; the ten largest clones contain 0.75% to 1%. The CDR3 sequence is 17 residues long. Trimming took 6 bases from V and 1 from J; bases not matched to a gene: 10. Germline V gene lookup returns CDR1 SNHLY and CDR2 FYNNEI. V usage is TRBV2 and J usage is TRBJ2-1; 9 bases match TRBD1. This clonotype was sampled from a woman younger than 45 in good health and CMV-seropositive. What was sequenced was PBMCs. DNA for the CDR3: TGTGCCAGCAGACAGGGGGCGGTTGGGATTTCCTACAATGAGCAGTTCTTC. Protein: CASRQGAVGISYNEQFF.